Listed below are T cell receptor beta chains from one sample, sequenced in a study of technical replicates of blood from several donors. Clones were read by immunoSEQ multiplex PCR, and TCRdb kept only the in-frame ones, dropping some. The profile covers about 73,000 clones, with 85% to 95% appearing a single time and approximately 0.24% taken by the ten largest. The sequenced sample was T cells isolated from PBMCs. These receptors all come from a human donor in good health. Each CDR3 is given with its conserved first and last residue. The D gene is left open where the match is weak. The size entry is marked missing in some rows and otherwise reads once, few, many or a size class.

-,TRBV4-2,-,TRBJ2-6,TGTGCCAGCAGCCAAGAGTTTTGGACATCTGGGGCCAACGTCCTGACTTTC,CASSQEFWTSGANVLTF
-,TRBV20-1,-,TRBJ2-7,TGCAGTGGCGGAAGAGTAGGTGAGCAGTACTTC,CSGGRVGEQYF
-,TRBV4-2,TRBD2,TRBJ2-7,TGTGCCAGCAGCCAAGAAGCGGGGGGAGCCTACGAGCAGTACTTC,CASSQEAGGAYEQYF
once,TRBV11-2,-,TRBJ2-7,TGTGCCAGCAGCTTAAAGGGGGCAGGTACTAGCGGTTCCTACGAGCAGTACTTC,CASSLKGAGTSGSYEQYF
-,TRBV10-2,-,TRBJ1-1,TGCGCCAGCAGTGCGGGCCTCAGGAGGGAAGCTTTCTTT,CASSAGLRREAFF
-,TRBV7-9,-,TRBJ1-2,TGTGCCAGCAGCCCTTCCGGACTCCCTAACTATGGCTACACCTTC,CASSPSGLPNYGYTF
-,TRBV2,TRBD1,TRBJ2-7,TGTGCCAGCAGTCCGACCGGACAGGGTTACGAGCAGTACTTC,CASSPTGQGYEQYF
-,TRBV4-1,TRBD1,TRBJ2-5,TGCGCCAGCAGGCAACCGGGACAGGGAGTTGCGGAGACCCAGTACTTC,CASRQPGQGVAETQYF
once,TRBV2,-,TRBJ2-7,TGTGCCAGCTCGGTACTTTACGAGCAGTACTTC,CASSVLYEQYF
once,TRBV5-1,TRBD2,TRBJ2-2,TGCGCCAGCAGCAGATTAGCGGGAGTCGACACCGGGGAGCTGTTTTTT,CASSRLAGVDTGELFF
-,TRBV4-1,TRBD1,TRBJ1-2,TGCGCCAGCAGCCAAGTTTGGACAGGGGGTGGCTACACCTTC,CASSQVWTGGGYTF
-,TRBV19,TRBD1,TRBJ2-7,TGTGCCAGTAGTGCGGACAGGGACAAGGACGAGCAGTACTTC,CASSADRDKDEQYF
-,TRBV7-9,-,TRBJ1-5,TGTGCCAGCAGCTTGACAGGCAATCAGCCCCAGCATTTT,CASSLTGNQPQHF
-,TRBV2,-,TRBJ2-3,TGTGCCAGCGGCAGAGGGATGGGCACAGATACGCAGTATTTT,CASGRGMGTDTQYF
-,TRBV28,TRBD1,TRBJ2-7,TGTGCCAGCAGTGCCCCGGGACAGGACTATACCTACGAGCAGTACTTC,CASSAPGQDYTYEQYF
-,TRBV7-9,TRBD1,TRBJ1-2,TGTGCCAGCAGCTTAGCGGTCCCAGGGGGAGGCTATGGCTACACCTTC,CASSLAVPGGGYGYTF
-,TRBV18,TRBD1,TRBJ2-7,TGTGCCAGCTCACCCTGGGAGCAGGGGGCGCGAAGCGAGCAGTACTTC,CASSPWEQGARSEQYF
-,TRBV5-4,-,TRBJ1-2,TGTGCCAGCAGCTTGGTTCCGGGTGGCTACACCTTC,CASSLVPGGYTF
-,TRBV4-2,TRBD2,TRBJ2-1,TGTGCCAGCAGCCAAGAGAGCCGCGTAGCGGGGGGAAGAAACAATGAGCAGTTCTTC,CASSQESRVAGGRNNEQFF
-,TRBV7-8,TRBD1,TRBJ1-3,TGTGCCAGCAGCTGGGACAGGCGAACAATCTCTGGAAACACCATATATTTT,CASSWDRRTISGNTIYF
-,TRBV6-5,-,TRBJ2-7,TGTGGGGTCGGGGGACCCTACGAGCAGTACTTC,CGVGGPYEQYF
-,TRBV27,TRBD1,TRBJ1-5,TGTGCCAGCAGACTGGGACAGAATGGGAATCAGCCCCAGCATTTT,CASRLGQNGNQPQHF
-,TRBV9,-,TRBJ1-1,TGTGCCAGCAGCGTAGAACACAGCACTGAAGCTTTCTTT,CASSVEHSTEAFF
-,TRBV7-2,-,TRBJ2-2,TGTGCCAGCAGCTTAGCGCGTAGAACCGGGGAGCTGTTTTTT,CASSLARRTGELFF
-,TRBV5-1,-,TRBJ1-2,TGCGCCAGCAGCCAGGAGGTAGGGCACTATGGCTACACCTTC,CASSQEVGHYGYTF
-,TRBV2,TRBD1,TRBJ2-5,TGTGCCAGCAAGGACAGGCTCCTCCAAGAGACCCAGTACTTC,CASKDRLLQETQYF
-,TRBV7-9,-,TRBJ1-6,TGTGCCAGCAGCGTCGTTCGGGGTAACAATTCACCCCTCCACTTT,CASSVVRGNNSPLHF
-,TRBV5-1,-,TRBJ2-6,TGCGCCAGCAGCAGCACAGGGACTGGGGCCAACGTCCTGACTTTC,CASSSTGTGANVLTF
-,TRBV6-1,TRBD2,TRBJ2-3,TGTGCCAGCAGTGGCGGACTAGCGGGGGGGCCTAAGTTTCCGGGTACGCAGTATTTT,CASSGGLAGGPKFPGTQYF
-,TRBV18,TRBD2,TRBJ2-2,TGTGCCAGCTCTCCAACTAGCGTAAACACCGGGGAGCTGTTTTTT,CASSPTSVNTGELFF
-,TRBV10-3,-,TRBJ1-5,TGTGCCATCAGTGCGGCAGCGAGCAATCAGCCCCAGCATTTT,CAISAAASNQPQHF
-,TRBV6-6,-,TRBJ1-5,TGTGCCAGCAGCCACCTAAACAATCAGCCCCAGCATTTT,CASSHLNNQPQHF
once,TRBV5-1,TRBD2,TRBJ2-2,TGCGCCAGCAGCTTGATGAGCGGGAGTCACACCGGGGAGCTGTTTTTT,CASSLMSGSHTGELFF
-,TRBV5-1,-,TRBJ1-1,TGCGCCAGCAGCTTCGTGTTGGAGGGGAGGGGGACTGAAGCTTTCTTT,CASSFVLEGRGTEAFF
once,TRBV9,-,TRBJ1-2,TGTGCCAGCAGCCCCCCCAATCCTAACTATGGCTACACCTTC,CASSPPNPNYGYTF
-,TRBV5-6,-,TRBJ2-3,TGTGCCAGCAGCTTGACTGGGACTGGACGCACAGATACGCAGTATTTT,CASSLTGTGRTDTQYF
-,TRBV9,-,TRBJ2-7,TGTGCCAGCAGCGTAAACGGGTATAACGAGCAGTACTTC,CASSVNGYNEQYF
-,TRBV28,-,TRBJ1-2,TGTGCCAGCTCTTCTAACTATGGCTACACCTTC,CASSSNYGYTF
-,TRBV29-1,TRBD2,TRBJ2-5,TGCAGCGGGGGGGGGCTAGCGGGCTCGTACCAAGAGACCCAGTACTTC,CSGGGLAGSYQETQYF
-,TRBV9,TRBD2,TRBJ2-7,TGTGCCAGCAGCCTCAGGACTAGCGGGAGAGAATTGGTCTACGAGCAGTACTTC,CASSLRTSGRELVYEQYF